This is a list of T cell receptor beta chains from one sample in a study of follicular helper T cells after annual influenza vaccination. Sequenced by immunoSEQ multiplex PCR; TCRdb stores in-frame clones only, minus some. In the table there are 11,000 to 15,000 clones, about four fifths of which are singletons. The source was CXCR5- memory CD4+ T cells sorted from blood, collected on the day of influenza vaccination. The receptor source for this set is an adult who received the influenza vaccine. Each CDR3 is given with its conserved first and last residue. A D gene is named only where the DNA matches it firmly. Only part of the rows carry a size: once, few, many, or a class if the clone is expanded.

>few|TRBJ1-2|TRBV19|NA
CASSMATQGYTF
TGTGCCAGTAGTATGGCTACCCAAGGCTACACCTTC
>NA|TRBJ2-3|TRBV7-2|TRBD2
CASSLDVASGADTQYF
TGTGCCAGCAGCTTAGATGTGGCTAGCGGGGCAGATACGCAGTATTTT
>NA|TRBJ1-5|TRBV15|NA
CATSTGNSNQPQHF
TGTGCCACCAGCACCGGGAATAGCAATCAGCCCCAGCATTTT
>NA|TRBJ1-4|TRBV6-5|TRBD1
CASSRGQGFKKLFF
TGTGCCAGCAGCAGGGGACAGGGTTTTAAAAAACTGTTTTTT
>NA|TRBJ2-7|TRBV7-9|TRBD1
CASSPGTGLLLYEQYF
TGTGCCAGCAGCCCAGGGACAGGGCTCCTACTCTACGAGCAGTACTTC
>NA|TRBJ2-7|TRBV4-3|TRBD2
CASSQVLFSGGEQYF
TGCGCCAGCAGCCAAGTTCTTTTTTCGGGGGGTGAGCAGTACTTC
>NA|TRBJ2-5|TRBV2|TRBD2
CASSLQRAGTTRTETQYF
TGTGCCAGCAGTCTCCAAAGAGCGGGGACTACCCGCACTGAGACCCAGTACTTC
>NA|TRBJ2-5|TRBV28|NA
CASSLGSMETQYF
TGTGCCAGCAGTTTAGGCTCTATGGAGACCCAGTACTTC
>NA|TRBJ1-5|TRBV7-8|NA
CASSLVSWPIPPQHF
TGTGCCAGCAGCTTAGTCTCGTGGCCCATCCCTCCCCAGCATTTT
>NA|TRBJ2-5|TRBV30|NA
CAWSAAGETQYF
TGTGCCTGGTCCGCGGCCGGAGAGACCCAGTACTTC
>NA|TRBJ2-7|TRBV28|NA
CASTPGTVLREQYF
TGTGCCAGCACACCCGGGACCGTCCTTCGCGAGCAGTACTTC
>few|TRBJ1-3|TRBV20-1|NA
CSANSGNTIYF
TGCAGTGCTAATTCTGGAAACACCATATATTTT
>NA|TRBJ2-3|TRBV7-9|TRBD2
CASSLALTSGGQDTQYF
TGTGCCAGCAGCTTAGCGCTAACTAGCGGGGGGCAAGATACGCAGTATTTT
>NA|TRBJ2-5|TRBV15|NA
CATSTHSSQETQYF
TGTGCCACCAGCACTCACAGCAGCCAAGAGACCCAGTACTTC
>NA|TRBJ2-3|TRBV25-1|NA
CASSESGGSKDTQYF
TGTGCCAGCAGTGAATCTGGGGGCAGCAAAGATACGCAGTATTTT
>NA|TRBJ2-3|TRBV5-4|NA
CASSSILSDTQYF
TGTGCCAGCAGCTCCATCCTGTCAGATACGCAGTATTTT
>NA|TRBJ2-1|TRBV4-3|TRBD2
CASSRLLAGGYNEQFF
TGCGCCAGCAGCCGCCTACTAGCGGGGGGGTACAATGAGCAGTTCTTC
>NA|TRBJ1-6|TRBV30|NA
CAWSVGGIKQDSPLHF
TGTGCCTGGAGTGTGGGGGGGATAAAGCAGGATTCACCCCTCCACTTT
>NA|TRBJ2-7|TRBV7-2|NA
CASSLDRGWGSYEQYF
TGTGCCAGCAGCTTAGATCGGGGCTGGGGGTCCTACGAGCAGTACTTC
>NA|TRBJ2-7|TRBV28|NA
CASSFFKSSYEQYF
TGTGCCAGCAGTTTTTTTAAGAGCTCCTACGAGCAGTACTTC
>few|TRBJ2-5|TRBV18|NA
CASSPTGGETQYF
TGTGCCAGCTCACCGACAGGCGGAGAGACCCAGTACTTC
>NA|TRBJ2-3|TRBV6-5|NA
CASKPRPGPTQYF
TGTGCCAGCAAACCCCGGCCGGGTCCAACGCAGTATTTT
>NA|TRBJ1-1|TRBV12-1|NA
CASSSRTGWEETEAFF
TGTGCCAGCAGCTCTCGGACAGGGTGGGAAGAAACTGAAGCTTTCTTT
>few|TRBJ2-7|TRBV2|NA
CASSETRPGNEQYF
TGTGCCAGCAGTGAAACTAGGCCGGGAAACGAGCAGTACTTC
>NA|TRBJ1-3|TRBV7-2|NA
CASSLRTPGNTIYF
TGTGCCAGCAGCCTCAGGACACCTGGAAACACCATATATTTT
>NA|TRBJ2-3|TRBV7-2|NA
CASSPLNNIGTDTQYF
TGTGCCAGCAGCCCCCTAAATAACATAGGCACAGATACGCAGTATTTT
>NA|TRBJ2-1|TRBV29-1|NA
CSVDGTPSSYNEQFF
TGCAGCGTTGACGGGACGCCGAGCTCCTACAATGAGCAGTTCTTC
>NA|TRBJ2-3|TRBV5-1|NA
CASSPRQSTDTQYF
TGCGCCAGCAGCCCCAGACAAAGCACAGATACGCAGTATTTT
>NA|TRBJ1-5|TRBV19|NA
CASRGTVLTINQPQHF
TGTGCCAGTAGAGGGACCGTTCTCACCATTAATCAGCCCCAGCATTTT
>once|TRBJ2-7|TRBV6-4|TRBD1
CASSAEGALVYEQYF
TGTGCCAGCAGTGCCGAGGGGGCTCTCGTTTACGAGCAGTACTTC
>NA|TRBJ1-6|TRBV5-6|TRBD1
CASSKLDRDNSPLHF
TGTGCCAGCAGTAAACTGGACAGGGATAATTCACCCCTCCACTTT
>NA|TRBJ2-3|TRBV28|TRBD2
CASSQPGLHTDTQYF
TGTGCCAGCAGTCAGCCGGGACTACACACAGATACGCAGTATTTT
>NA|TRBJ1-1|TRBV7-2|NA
CASSLTGYGTEAFF
TGTGCCAGCAGCTTAACCGGGTATGGCACTGAAGCTTTCTTT
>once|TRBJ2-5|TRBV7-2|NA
CASSPGDSLQETQYF
TGTGCCAGCAGCCCGGGTGACAGCCTACAAGAGACCCAGTACTTC
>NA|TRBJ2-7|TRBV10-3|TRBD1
CAISGTGGEQYF
TGTGCCATCAGTGGCACAGGGGGTGAGCAGTACTTC
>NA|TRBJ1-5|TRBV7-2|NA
CASSLRGGGPYSNQPQHF
TGTGCCAGCAGCTTACGTGGTGGGGGCCCGTATAGCAATCAGCCCCAGCATTTT
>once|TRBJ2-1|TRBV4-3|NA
CASSPTSSSYNEQFF
TGCGCCAGCAGCCCTACATCGAGCTCCTACAATGAGCAGTTCTTC
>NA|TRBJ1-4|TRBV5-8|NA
CASSLTPATTNEKLFF
TGTGCCAGCAGCTTGACGCCGGCTACAACTAATGAAAAACTGTTTTTT
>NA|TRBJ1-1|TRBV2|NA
CASRPPAGGAFF
TGTGCCAGCAGACCCCCGGCGGGGGGAGCTTTCTTT
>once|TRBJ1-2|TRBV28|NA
CASSLPNYNYGYTF
TGTGCCAGCAGTCTCCCCAATTACAACTATGGCTACACCTTC
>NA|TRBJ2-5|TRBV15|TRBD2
CATAGDYQETQYF
TGTGCCACAGCGGGGGATTACCAAGAGACCCAGTACTTC
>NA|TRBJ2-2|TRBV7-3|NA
CASSLGGRRRGTGELFF
TGTGCCAGCAGCTTAGGGGGGCGAAGGAGGGGTACCGGGGAGCTGTTTTTT
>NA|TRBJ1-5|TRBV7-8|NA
CASSLGYRREEPQHF
TGTGCCAGCAGCTTAGGCTATAGGAGGGAGGAGCCCCAGCATTTT
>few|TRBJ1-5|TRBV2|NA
CASRTGDSEPQHF
TGTGCCAGCAGGACAGGCGATAGCGAGCCCCAGCATTTT
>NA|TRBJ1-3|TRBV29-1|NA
CSVEAEELGNTIYF
TGCAGCGTTGAGGCCGAGGAGCTTGGAAACACCATATATTTT
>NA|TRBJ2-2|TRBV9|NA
CASSPQVSTGELFF
TGTGCCAGCAGCCCGCAGGTATCTACCGGGGAGCTGTTTTTT
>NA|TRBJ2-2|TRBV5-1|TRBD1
CASSRRDRTTGELFF
TGCGCCAGCAGCCGCCGGGACAGGACCACCGGGGAGCTGTTTTTT
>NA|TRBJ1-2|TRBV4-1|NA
CASSQVNRISGYTF
TGCGCCAGCAGCCAAGTAAACAGGATATCTGGCTACACCTTC
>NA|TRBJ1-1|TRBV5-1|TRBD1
CASSSLRGDTEAFF
TGCGCCAGCAGCAGCCTCAGGGGGGACACTGAAGCTTTCTTT
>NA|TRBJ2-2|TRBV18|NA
CASSPPSLPNTGELFF
TGTGCCAGCTCACCACCCAGTCTTCCGAACACCGGGGAGCTGTTTTTT
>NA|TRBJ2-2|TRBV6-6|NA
CASSYSGLYTGELFF
TGTGCCAGCAGTTACTCAGGCCTCTACACCGGGGAGCTGTTTTTT
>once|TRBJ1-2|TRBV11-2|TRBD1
CASRGDRTDYGYTF
TGTGCCAGCAGGGGGGACAGGACAGACTATGGCTACACCTTC
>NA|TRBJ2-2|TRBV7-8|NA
CASSLEVFNTGELFF
TGTGCCAGCAGCTTAGAAGTCTTCAACACCGGGGAGCTGTTTTTT
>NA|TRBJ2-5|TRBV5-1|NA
CASSLVPGETSTQYF
TGCGCCAGCAGCTTGGTGCCAGGGGAGACTTCGACCCAGTACTTC
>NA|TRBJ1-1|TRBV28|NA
CASTLRGRGRAFF
TGTGCCAGCACCCTTAGGGGACGAGGCAGAGCTTTCTTT
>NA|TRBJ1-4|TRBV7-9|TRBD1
CASSWGTGVEKLFF
TGTGCCAGCAGCTGGGGGACAGGTGTTGAAAAACTGTTTTTT